The clone carrying this TCR beta chain was counted between two and nine times. Assay used: immunoSEQ multiplex PCR; TCRdb lists only in-frame clones, some missing. The sample includes approximately 30,000 clones, roughly nine tenths of them seen just once. The data belong to a study of T cell changes during pregnancy in multiple sclerosis. CDR1 is SGHVS, CDR2 FNYEAQ, per germline. This CDR3 contains 14 residues. V lost 2 bases and J 4 bases, leaving 8 bases between the germline ends. The chain combines TRBV7-6 with TRBJ2-2, with D unclear. This receptor was identified in a female donor with multiple sclerosis, enrolled in a pregnancy study. This specimen consisted of CD8+ T cells from peripheral blood mononuclear cells, obtained before pregnancy. In nucleotides, the CDR3 is TGTGCCAGCAGCTTACTCACAAGCACCGGGGAGCTGTTTTTT. It yields the protein CASSLLTSTGELFF.